The 9 T cell receptor beta chains below all came from one sample that was sequenced in a study of CD8 T cells in Susac syndrome. Random hexamers primed reverse transcription of about 0.5 to 1 ug RNA. TCRdb reprocessed the immunoSEQ multiplex PCR reads via MiXCR and lists one record per CDR3 protein. The sample yields 84,000 or so distinct CDR3 sequences, around 95% seen once. The source material was CD8+ T cells from PBMCs. The receptors here all came from a human donor with Susac syndrome.

The J gene is TRBJ2-4, the V gene TRBV20-1, with 7 nucleotides matching TRBD1. J gave up 8 bases and V 1 base, and 11 bases lay outside the gene matches. The CDR3 is 15 amino acids. Germline loops: CDR1 DFQATT, CDR2 SNEGSKA (reference sequence). The CDR3, as DNA: TGCAGTGCTAGAGGACCGGGACAGCGCTTGGACATTCAGTACTTC. It encodes CSARGPGQRLDIQYF.

The chain combines TRBV29-1 with TRBJ2-1; no clear D. Germline-derived CDR1 and CDR2 are SQVTM and ANQGSEA. The CDR3 sequence is 9 residues long. Trimming shortened V by 0 bases and J by 9 bases, and 0 bases separated the two germline ends. This CDR3 reads CSVEDEQFF. In DNA form, the CDR3 reads TGCAGCGTTGAAGATGAGCAGTTCTTC.

This clonotype has a single count. The chain combines TRBV27 with TRBJ2-5, with TRBD2 identical over 9 bases. Unmatched junction bases numbered 6, after V lost 5 bases and J lost 5 bases. CDR1 and CDR2 from the germline V gene are MNHEY and SMNVEV (reference sequence). This CDR3 is 14 amino acids long. CDR3 protein: CASSPLAGVETQYF. The DNA for the CDR3 is TGTGCCAGCAGTCCATTAGCGGGAGTGGAGACCCAGTACTTC.

The J gene is TRBJ1-5, the V gene TRBV12-3 or TRBV12-4; D gene unclear. The V and J ends lost 6 bases and 6 bases respectively, with 9 bases between them. CDR3 length equals 12 residues. In DNA, the CDR3 is TGTGCCAGCAGCTATCCGCGTCAGCCCCAGCATTTT. It yields the protein CASSYPRQPQHF.

The chain links TRBV20-1 to TRBJ2-7, with 10 bases identical to TRBD2. The V gene's germline CDR1 is DFQATT and CDR2 SNEGSKA (reference sequence). This CDR3 comprises 16 residues. The junction had 8 bases not matched to a gene; V was cut back by 0 bases and J by 3 bases. This CDR3 reads CSARDQGLATYYEQYF. CDR3 nucleotides: TGCAGTGCTAGAGATCAGGGACTAGCGACCTACTACGAGCAGTACTTC.

The chain is built from TRBV20-1 and TRBJ2-5; possibly TRBD2 for D (6 bases). CDR3 length: 16 amino acids. Trimming took 6 bases from V and 5 from J, leaving 25 bases between them. Germline V CDR1 and CDR2: DFQATT, SNEGSKA (reference sequence). CDR3 sequence reads: CSAPNWGDSYVETQYF. The CDR3 DNA is TGCAGTGCACCTAATTGGGGGGACTCCTACGTGGAGACCCAGTACTTC.

CDR3 sequence reads: CSALGLAGAAEQFF. CDR3 nucleotide sequence: TGCAGCGCCCTAGGACTAGCGGGAGCGGCTGAGCAGTTCTTC. The chain couples TRBV29-1 to TRBJ2-1, with 13 positions matching TRBD2. CDR1 is SQVTM and CDR2 is ANQGSEA in the germline V gene. This CDR3 region has 14 residues. The V gene end was trimmed by 7 bases and the J gene end by 9 bases; junction bases not matched to a gene: 9.

The chain carries TRBV9 and TRBJ1-4; D gene uncertain. This CDR3 is 15 amino acids long. Germline CDR1 SGDLS, CDR2 YYNGEE. With 2 bases removed from V and 4 bases from J, the gap between germline ends came to 12 bases. Written as DNA, the CDR3 is TGTGCCAGCAGCGTCGCGACGGGAGTTAATGAAAAACTGTTTTTT. This encodes CASSVATGVNEKLFF.

The chain employs TRBV27 and TRBJ2-7, with unresolved D. Germline CDR1 MNHEY, CDR2 SMNVEV (reference sequence). The CDR3 length is 12 residues. V dropped 3 bases and J dropped 3 bases, with 6 bases sitting between them. CDR3 in amino acids: CASSFAGYEQYF. The CDR3 coding sequence is TGTGCCAGCAGTTTTGCCGGCTACGAGCAGTACTTC.